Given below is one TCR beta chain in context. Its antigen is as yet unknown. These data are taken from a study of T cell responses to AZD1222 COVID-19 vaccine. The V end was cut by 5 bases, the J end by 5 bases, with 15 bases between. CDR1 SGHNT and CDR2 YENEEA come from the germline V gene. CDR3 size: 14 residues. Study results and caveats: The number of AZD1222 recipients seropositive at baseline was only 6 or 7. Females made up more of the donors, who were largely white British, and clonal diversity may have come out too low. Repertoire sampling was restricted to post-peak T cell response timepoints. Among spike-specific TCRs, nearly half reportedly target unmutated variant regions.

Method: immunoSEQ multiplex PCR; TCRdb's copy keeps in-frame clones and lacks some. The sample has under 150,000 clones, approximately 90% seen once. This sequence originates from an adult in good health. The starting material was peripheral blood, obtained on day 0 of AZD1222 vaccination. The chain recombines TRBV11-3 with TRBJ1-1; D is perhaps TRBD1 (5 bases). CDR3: CASSGKRGGTEAFF. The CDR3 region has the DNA TGTGCCAGCAGCGGTAAAAGGGGAGGTACTGAAGCTTTCTTT.